One sample yielded the 31 T cell receptor beta chains listed below, sequenced in a study of blood T cell repertoires in COVID-19. Method: immunoSEQ multiplex PCR; TCRdb's copy keeps in-frame clones and lacks some. The repertoire has 250,000 to 300,000 clones, 80% to 90% of them found once; the top ten carry approximately 12%. The specimen was peripheral blood. Receptor source: a woman aged 25 to 39 with COVID-19, enrolled during active disease.

The rearrangement uses TRBV6-5 and TRBJ1-2; D possibly corresponds to TRBD1 (5 bases). The CDR3 sequence is 15 residues long. The germline V and J ends were trimmed by 0 bases and 0 bases, with 8 bases remaining between them. Germline lookup yields CDR1 MNHEY and CDR2 SVGAGI. Here the CDR3 DNA reads TGTGCCAGCAGTTACTCAGGGGTTGCTAACTATGGCTACACCTTC. It is translated as CASSYSGVANYGYTF.

J is TRBJ2-7 and V is TRBV11-2; no reliable D call. This CDR3 has 14 residues. The V and J ends lost 3 bases and 2 bases respectively, with 11 bases between them. Germline V CDR1 and CDR2: SGHAT, FQNNGV. The CDR3, as DNA: TGTGCCAGCAGCTTTAACACGCAACCCTACGAGCAGTACTTC. This encodes CASSFNTQPYEQYF.

The V and J genes are TRBV7-2 and TRBJ2-3, with 7 bases fitting TRBD1. V dropped 5 bases and J dropped 2; count of bases not matched to a gene: 13. CDR3 length equals 17 residues. CDR1 is SGHTA, CDR2 FQGNSA, per germline. CDR3 sequence reads: CASSPTGVGPFTDTQYF. The CDR3 DNA reads as TGTGCCAGCAGCCCAACAGGGGTGGGACCTTTCACAGATACGCAGTATTTT.

This clone was detected only once. The gene calls are TRBV11-1 and TRBJ1-2; 7 bases align to TRBD1. V lost 7 bases, J lost 0 bases, and 11 bases stayed unmatched. Germline V lookup: CDR1 SGHAT, CDR2 FQDESV (reference sequence). This CDR3 region has 16 residues. The CDR3 region has the DNA TGTGCCAGCACCCCGGGAGGGGGCACCTCTAACTATGGCTACACCTTC. Translating it yields CASTPGGGTSNYGYTF.

The V call is TRBV2, the J call TRBJ2-5; tentatively, D is TRBD2 (6 bases). CDR3 length: 15 residues. Germline V gene lookup returns CDR1 SNHLY and CDR2 FYNNEI. Trimming cost V 7 bases and J 2 bases, with 17 bases left between them. The CDR3: CASKSSSGLQETQYF. CDR3 DNA: TGTGCCAGCAAGTCGAGTAGCGGATTACAAGAGACCCAGTACTTC.

This chain joins TRBV7-6 and TRBJ1-6; possible D gene TRBD1, 5 bases. With 1 base removed from V and 2 bases from J, the gap between germline ends came to 12 bases. Per germline, CDR1 SGHVS and CDR2 FNYEAQ. The CDR3 contains 17 residues. The CDR3 DNA sequence: TGTGCCAGCAGCTTAGAGGTAGCAGGGACCTATAATTCACCCCTCCACTTT. Protein product: CASSLEVAGTYNSPLHF.

V is TRBV7-2 and J is TRBJ2-3; 15 bases agree with TRBD2. The J segment lost 4 bases and the V segment lost 6 bases, leaving 5 bases of the junction unmatched. CDR1 is SGHTA, CDR2 FQGNSA, per germline. The CDR3 is 16 residues long. The DNA of the CDR3 is TGTGCCAGCAGACGGACTAGCGGGGGGGCTGCAGATACGCAGTATTTT. This sequence encodes CASRRTSGGAADTQYF.

This clone has a single count. The chain couples TRBV6-5 to TRBJ2-7; D is perhaps TRBD2 (6 bases). The V end lost 7 bases, the J end lost 7 bases, and 20 bases lay between the germline ends. CDR1 and CDR2 from the germline V gene are MNHEY and SVGAGI. The CDR3 is 14 amino acids. The CDR3 nucleotides read TGTGCCAGCAAGGGTGTTGGGGGGTCGAGAGAGCAGTACTTC. It encodes CASKGVGGSREQYF.

This clone appeared a few times. Here the CDR3 DNA reads TGTGCTAGTGGTCCTACTTTGACAGGGGGATGGGGTTCACCCCTCCACTTT. Translation gives CASGPTLTGGWGSPLHF. The rearrangement joins TRBV12-5 to TRBJ1-6; 9 bases are shared with TRBD1. The CDR3 extends over 17 amino acids. The V segment lost 5 bases and the J segment 9 bases; nucleotides outside the gene matches: 14. Germline-derived CDR1 and CDR2 are LGHNT and FRNRAP.

The CDR3 region is CASSQANSYNEQFF. The CDR3 bases are TGTGCCAGCAGCCAGGCTAACTCCTACAATGAGCAGTTCTTC. V gene TRBV6-5 combines with J gene TRBJ2-1; D gene uncertain. V was cut by 6 bases and J by 0 bases, with 9 bases left in between. Germline V CDR1 and CDR2: MNHEY, SVGAGI. The CDR3 covers 14 residues.

The chain couples TRBV4-1 to TRBJ2-7; possibly TRBD2 for D (6 bases). Germline V gene sequence: CDR1 MGHRA, CDR2 YSYEKL. Trimming shortened V by 4 bases and J by 3 bases, and 13 bases separated the two germline ends. CDR3 length: 14 residues. The CDR3 is CASSPGTSLYEQYF. The CDR3 DNA reads as TGCGCCAGCAGCCCTGGGACTTCCCTCTACGAGCAGTACTTC.

The chain's CDR3 is CASSQDLASGGTDTQYF. The CDR3 DNA follows: TGCGCCAGCAGCCAAGATCTTGCTAGCGGGGGGACAGATACGCAGTATTTT. This chain uses TRBV4-1 with TRBJ2-3, with 11 bases matching TRBD2. Germline CDR1 is MGHRA and CDR2 is YSYEKL. The J segment lost 3 bases and the V segment lost 0 bases, leaving 5 bases of the junction unmatched. The CDR3 covers 17 residues.

The rearrangement links TRBV5-1 to TRBJ2-4; a weak D match, TRBD2 (5 bases). Germline lookup yields CDR1 SGHRS and CDR2 YFSETQ. V lost 3 bases to trimming and J lost 6 bases, with 10 bases between them. The CDR3 consists of 13 residues. Here the CDR3 DNA reads TGCGCCAGCAGCTCCGGACGGGGAAACATTCAGTACTTC. This sequence encodes CASSSGRGNIQYF.

In its sample, this clone was seen once. The chain recombines TRBV27 with TRBJ2-2; D is possibly TRBD1 (5 bases). The CDR3 has 14 residues. V dropped 3 bases and J dropped 6 bases, with 11 bases sitting between them. CDR1 is MNHEY and CDR2 is SMNVEV in the germline V gene (reference sequence). CDR3 sequence reads: CASSFAGLAGELFF. The CDR3 nucleotides are TGTGCCAGCAGTTTTGCAGGGTTAGCCGGGGAGCTGTTTTTT.

V gene TRBV5-1 combines with J gene TRBJ1-1, with TRBD1 as a possible D gene (6 bases). V lost 8 bases, J lost 0 bases, and 11 bases lay in between. Germline CDR1 SGHRS, CDR2 YFSETQ. This CDR3 is 13 amino acids long. The CDR3 region is CASMGTMNTEAFF. CDR3 bases: TGCGCCAGTATGGGGACAATGAACACTGAAGCTTTCTTT. Based on the CDR3 plus reference TRBV5-1 and TRBJ1-1, the full variable domain is KAGVTQTPRYLIKTRGQQVTLSCSPISGHRSVSWYQQTPGQGLQFLFEYFSETQRNKGNFPGRFSGRQFSNSRSEMNVSTLELGDSALYLCASMGTMNTEAFFGQGTRLTVV.

V gene TRBV20-1 combines with J gene TRBJ2-7, with D tentatively TRBD1 (6 bases). V dropped 7 bases and J dropped 9 bases, with 16 bases sitting between them. The CDR3 is 11 amino acids. Germline lookup yields CDR1 DFQATT and CDR2 SNEGSKA (reference sequence). The CDR3 nucleotides are TGCAGTGTTACACAGGGAGTCGGGCAGTACTTC. Translated: CSVTQGVGQYF.

V and J are TRBV25-1 and TRBJ1-2; no firm D call. The CDR3 extends over 11 amino acids. In germline, CDR1 is MGHDK, CDR2 SYGVNS. Trimming shortened V by 5 bases and J by 5 bases, and 6 bases separated the two germline ends. The CDR3 region has the DNA TGTGCCAGCAGTCACGGTTATGGCTACACCTTC. Protein product: CASSHGYGYTF.

This clone was observed a few times. The V call is TRBV19, the J call TRBJ1-1; no clear D. The CDR3 loop spans 13 amino acids. Germline CDR1 is LNHDA and CDR2 is SQIVND (reference sequence). Deletions cut 1 base from V and 5 bases from J, with 8 bases between. The CDR3 bases are TGTGCCAGTAGTATAGGCCCAGTTACTGAAGCTTTCTTT. Translating it yields CASSIGPVTEAFF.

The CDR3 sequence: CASSTETGGLYEQYF. CDR3 DNA: TGCGCCAGCAGCACCGAGACAGGGGGATTATACGAGCAGTACTTC. This chain connects TRBV5-1 to TRBJ2-7; 9 bases align to TRBD1. This CDR3 has 15 residues. J gave up 4 bases and V 4 bases, and 9 bases lay outside the gene matches. Germline CDR1 reads SGHRS; CDR2 reads YFSETQ.

The sample holds a few counts of this clone. V gene TRBV18 combines with J gene TRBJ1-3; D is undetermined. Trimming cost V 3 bases and J 1 base, with 13 bases left between them. CDR3 length: 16 amino acids. From germline, CDR1 is KGHSH and CDR2 LQKENI. CDR3 coding DNA: TGTGCCAGCTCACCTGCATACCAGTGGTCTGGAAACACCATATATTTT. Encoded protein: CASSPAYQWSGNTIYF.

This chain links TRBV5-1 with TRBJ1-6; the D gene is possibly TRBD1 (6 bases). This CDR3 region has 14 residues. Trimming took 0 bases from V and 7 from J, leaving 8 bases between them. In germline, CDR1 is SGHRS, CDR2 YFSETQ. In DNA, the CDR3 is TGCGCCAGCAGCTTGGCCGACAGGAATTCACCCCTCCACTTT. Encoded protein: CASSLADRNSPLHF.

V usage is TRBV2 and J usage is TRBJ1-2; D remains ambiguous. The germline V gene encodes CDR1 SNHLY and CDR2 FYNNEI. Trimming left V 4 bases short and J 6 bases short, with 9 bases between. The CDR3 spans 12 residues. The CDR3 DNA reads as TGTGCCAGCAGTGCTAGTGGCGATGGCTACACCTTC. Translated, it gives CASSASGDGYTF. The full variable domain, with the rest looked up from reference TRBV2 and TRBJ1-2, is EPEVTQTPSHQVTQMGQEVILRCVPISNHLYFYWYRQILGQKVEFLVSFYNNEISEKSEIFDDQFSVERPDGSNFTLKIRSTKLEDSAMYFCASSASGDGYTFGSGTRLTVV.

The chain combines TRBV3-1 (or the pseudogene TRBV3-2) with TRBJ2-1; TRBD2 is a possible D gene (5 bases). Germline V CDR1 and CDR2: LGHDT, YNNKEL (reference sequence). The CDR3 sequence is 13 residues long. V lost 5 bases, J lost 9 bases, and 14 bases lay in between. CDR3 nucleotides: TGTGCCAGCAGCGGCCTGACTAAGGGTGAGCAGTTCTTC. Translating gives CASSGLTKGEQFF.

Only a few counts were recorded for this clone. The DNA of the CDR3 is TGCGCCAGCAGCTTGACCCTTCCGGGACAGGGGGGCTACGAGCAGTACTTC. This translates into CASSLTLPGQGGYEQYF. The rearrangement uses TRBV5-1 and TRBJ2-7; TRBD1 matches at 11 bases. Germline V gene data show CDR1 as SGHRS and CDR2 as YFSETQ. The V gene end was trimmed by 1 base and the J gene end by 3 bases; junction bases not matched to a gene: 9. The CDR3 covers 17 residues.

The chain has TRBV5-4 and TRBJ2-7; D gene unclear. Trimming removed 4 bases at V and 0 bases at J, with 14 bases between. Germline CDR1 is SGHNT and CDR2 is YYREEE (reference sequence). This CDR3 has 15 amino acids. The DNA for the CDR3 is TGTGCCAGCAGCCAGAGGAGCGCACGCTCCTACGAGCAGTACTTC. This sequence encodes CASSQRSARSYEQYF.

J is TRBJ2-6 and V is TRBV7-2; tentatively, D is TRBD1 (6 bases). V lost 5 bases and J lost 0, with 17 bases in between. This CDR3 comprises 18 residues. Germline V CDR1 and CDR2: SGHTA, FQGNSA. The CDR3 DNA reads as TGTGCCAGCAGCCCAGTGACAGGACAGAGCTCTGGGGCCAACGTCCTGACTTTC. Residues: CASSPVTGQSSGANVLTF.

The V and J genes are TRBV28 and TRBJ1-1; D gene unclear. The germline V gene encodes CDR1 MDHEN and CDR2 SYDVKM. The CDR3 is 15 amino acids. Trimming cost V 6 bases and J 6 bases, with 20 bases left between them. CDR3 residues: CASSSSGARRSEAFF. The CDR3 DNA is TGTGCCAGCAGCTCTTCAGGTGCGCGCAGGTCTGAAGCTTTCTTT.

V usage is TRBV3-1 (or the pseudogene TRBV3-2) and J usage is TRBJ2-1; 11 positions match TRBD2. Germline V gives CDR1 LGHDT, CDR2 YNNKEL (reference sequence). The J segment lost 4 bases and the V segment lost 5 bases, leaving 4 bases of the junction unmatched. This CDR3 region has 15 residues. CDR3 DNA: TGTGCCAGCAGCGTGACTAGCGGGGTTTACAATGAGCAGTTCTTC. This gives the protein CASSVTSGVYNEQFF.

This chain uses TRBV5-1 with TRBJ2-7; 16 nucleotides match TRBD2. Germline V lookup: CDR1 SGHRS, CDR2 YFSETQ. The CDR3 spans 18 residues. The V segment lost 0 bases and the J segment 4 bases; nucleotides outside the gene matches: 7. The CDR3 reads CASSLAPGLAGGSYEQYF. The CDR3 DNA reads as TGCGCCAGCAGCTTGGCCCCGGGACTAGCGGGGGGGAGTTACGAGCAGTACTTC.

The chain employs TRBV6-4 and TRBJ2-3; 11 positions match TRBD1. Trimming at V came to 3 bases and at J to 7 bases, leaving 6 bases not matched to a gene. Germline CDR1 and CDR2: MRHNA and SNTAGT. This CDR3 has 15 residues. DNA of the CDR3: TGTGCCAGCAGTGAGGGGACAGGGGGTGGAAATACGCAGTATTTT. Translating gives CASSEGTGGGNTQYF.

The genes are TRBV27 and TRBJ2-7; the match to TRBD1 covers 10 bases. With V trimmed by 6 bases and J by 3 bases, 5 bases remained unmatched. Germline values: CDR1 MNHEY, CDR2 SMNVEV (reference sequence). The CDR3 length is 14 residues. The CDR3 sequence is CASRRQGALYEQYF. The CDR3 DNA is TGTGCCAGCAGAAGACAGGGGGCACTCTACGAGCAGTACTTC.